This T cell receptor (beta chain) is from a study of blood T cells in healthy people across ages. Study-level results: Diversity estimates drawn from one million T cells were deemed underestimates. Bulk PBMC profiling left naive and antigen-experienced comparisons inconclusive. Whereas aged donors had fewer naive CD4+ cells, long-lived donors had more of them and higher diversity. No one knew whether donors had CMV, which possibly confounded expanded clonotype changes.

V lost 4 bases to trimming and J lost 13 bases; unmatched junction nucleotides: 9. The CDR3 consists of 14 residues. CDR1 and CDR2 (germline): LGHDT, YNNKEL (reference sequence). Concerning this clonotype itself: Its specificity is not known.

It was with a sample-barcoded 5' primer and a J-beta primer mix that a second PCR of about 6 to 12 cycles was run. TCRdb processed the 5' RACE reads anew with MiXCR; each CDR3 protein has one entry. The sample lists 800,000 or so distinct CDR3 sequences, around half seen once, with around a sixth in the top ten. The rearrangement links TRBV3-1 to TRBJ2-3; 12 nucleotides agree with TRBD2. Material: blood. The receptor comes from an older man in good health. CDR3 protein: CASSLVPRLAGEYF. The CDR3 nucleotides read TGTGCCAGCAGCCTCGTACCGCGACTAGCGGGGGAGTATTTT.